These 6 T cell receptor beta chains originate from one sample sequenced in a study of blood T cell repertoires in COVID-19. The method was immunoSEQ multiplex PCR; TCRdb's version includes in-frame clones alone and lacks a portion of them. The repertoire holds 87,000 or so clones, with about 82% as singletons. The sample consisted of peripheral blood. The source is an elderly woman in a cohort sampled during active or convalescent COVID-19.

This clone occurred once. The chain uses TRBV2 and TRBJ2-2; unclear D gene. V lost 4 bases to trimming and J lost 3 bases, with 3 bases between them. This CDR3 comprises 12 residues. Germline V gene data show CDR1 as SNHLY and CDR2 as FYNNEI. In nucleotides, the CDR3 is TGTGCCAGCAGTGCGGACACCGGGGAGCTGTTTTTT. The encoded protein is CASSADTGELFF. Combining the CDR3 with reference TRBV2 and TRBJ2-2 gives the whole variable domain EPEVTQTPSHQVTQMGQEVILRCVPISNHLYFYWYRQILGQKVEFLVSFYNNEISEKSEIFDDQFSVERPDGSNFTLKIRSTKLEDSAMYFCASSADTGELFFGEGSRLTVL.

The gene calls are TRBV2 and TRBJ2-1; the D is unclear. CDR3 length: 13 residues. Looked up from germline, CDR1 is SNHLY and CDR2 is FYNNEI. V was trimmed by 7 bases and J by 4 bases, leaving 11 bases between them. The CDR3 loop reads CASKQPSYNEQFF. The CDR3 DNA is TGTGCCAGCAAACAACCAAGTTACAATGAGCAGTTCTTC.

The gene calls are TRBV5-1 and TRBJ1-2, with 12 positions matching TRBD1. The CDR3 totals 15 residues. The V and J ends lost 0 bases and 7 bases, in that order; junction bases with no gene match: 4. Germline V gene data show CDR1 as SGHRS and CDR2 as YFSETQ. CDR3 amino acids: CASSLEGQGAGGYTF. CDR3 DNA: TGCGCCAGCAGCTTGGAGGGACAGGGGGCCGGTGGCTACACCTTC.

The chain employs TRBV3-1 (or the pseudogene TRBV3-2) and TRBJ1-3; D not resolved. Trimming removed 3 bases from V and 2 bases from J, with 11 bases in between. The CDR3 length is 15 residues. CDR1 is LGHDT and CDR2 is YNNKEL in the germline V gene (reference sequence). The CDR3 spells CASSQPGFAGNTIYF. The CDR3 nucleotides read TGTGCCAGCAGCCAGCCGGGTTTCGCTGGAAACACCATATATTTT.

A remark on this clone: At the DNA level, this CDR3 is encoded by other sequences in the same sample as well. This CDR3 is CASSAGQGGNSPLHF. CDR3 sequence (DNA): TGTGCCAGCAGCGCAGGACAGGGGGGGAATTCACCCCTCCACTTT. The rearrangement links TRBV9 to TRBJ1-6, with 10 bases aligning to TRBD1. CDR1 and CDR2 from the germline V gene are SGDLS and YYNGEE. Trimming at V came to 3 bases and at J to 7 bases, leaving 4 bases not matched to a gene. The CDR3 runs to 15 residues.

CDR3 residues: CASSRTTGRTDTQYF. CDR3 bases: TGTGCCAGCAGCCGCACGACAGGGAGGACAGATACGCAGTATTTT. The V call is TRBV5-4, the J call TRBJ2-3, with a tentative D call TRBD1 (7 bases). The germline V and J ends were trimmed by 4 bases and 3 bases, with 15 bases remaining between them. This CDR3 is built from 15 residues. Per the germline V gene, CDR1 is SGHNT and CDR2 is YYREEE (reference sequence).